The 28 T cell receptor beta chains listed next were all sequenced from one sample in a study of cytomegalovirus exposure and HLA in healthy donors. PCR employed 60 Vbeta and 13 Jbeta primers. The data were produced by immunoSEQ multiplex PCR, yet TCRdb's version contains in-frame clones alone and is incomplete. The sample consists of over 150,000 clones, about four fifths of them appearing once. The sample taken for sequencing was PBMCs. All receptors come from a woman aged 50 to 60 in good health and CMV-seronegative.

This clone was counted between two and nine times. This sequence joins TRBV19 and TRBJ2-3; 8 nucleotides align to TRBD1. J lost 3 bases, V lost 2 bases, and 7 bases had no gene match. CDR3 length equals 16 residues. Germline V CDR1 and CDR2: LNHDA, SQIVND (reference sequence). The CDR3 here is CASSITPGGVTDTQYF. For the CDR3, the DNA is TGTGCCAGTAGTATAACCCCAGGGGGCGTGACAGATACGCAGTATTTT.

This sequence joins TRBV28 and TRBJ2-7, with D perhaps TRBD1 (6 bases). The CDR3 has 15 amino acids. Deletions cut 4 bases from V and 5 bases from J, with 18 bases between. In germline, CDR1 is MDHEN, CDR2 SYDVKM. CDR3 sequence reads: CASSSPPRGAHEQYF. The CDR3 coding sequence is TGTGCCAGCAGTTCCCCCCCCAGGGGCGCGCACGAGCAGTACTTC.

In its sample, this clone was seen once. The rearrangement joins TRBV19 to TRBJ2-2; D is possibly TRBD1 (5 bases). Germline V lookup: CDR1 LNHDA, CDR2 SQIVND (reference sequence). The CDR3 spans 15 residues. The V gene lost 3 bases and the J gene lost 4 bases, with 12 bases spanning the gap. This CDR3 reads CASSIRQGSTGELFF. The CDR3 DNA reads as TGTGCCAGTAGTATCCGGCAGGGAAGCACCGGGGAGCTGTTTTTT.

The rearrangement links TRBV29-1 to TRBJ2-1; 9 bases agree with TRBD2. Germline assignment: CDR1 SQVTM and CDR2 ANQGSEA. The junction had 10 bases not matched to a gene; V was cut back by 5 bases and J by 5 bases. The CDR3 totals 15 residues. As DNA, the CDR3 is TGCAGCGTTCAAGGGGCGGGGGGGCGAAACAATGAGCAGTTCTTC. Translated: CSVQGAGGRNNEQFF.

The chain joins TRBV11-2 to TRBJ1-1; 8 positions agree with TRBD1. Germline trimming cut 3 bases from V and 3 bases from J; bases unmatched to any gene: 0. Germline values: CDR1 SGHAT, CDR2 FQNNGV. The CDR3 totals 13 residues. The CDR3 protein is CASSLTGDTEAFF. CDR3 bases: TGTGCCAGCAGCTTGACAGGGGACACTGAAGCTTTCTTT. Full variable domain (outside the CDR3, taken from reference TRBV11-2 and TRBJ1-1): EAGVAQSPRYKIIEKRQSVAFWCNPISGHATLYWYQQILGQGPKLLIQFQNNGVVDDSQLPKDRFSAERLKGVDSTLKIQPAKLEDSAVYLCASSLTGDTEAFFGQGTRLTVV.

V and J are TRBV19 and TRBJ1-5; 9 bases are a match to TRBD1. Germline V lookup: CDR1 LNHDA, CDR2 SQIVND (reference sequence). Trimming cost V 7 bases and J 5 bases; bases outside gene matches: 6. The length of the CDR3 is 14 residues. This CDR3 is CASTTGTGYQPQHF. The CDR3 DNA is TGTGCCAGTACCACAGGGACAGGGTATCAGCCCCAGCATTTT.

V gene TRBV2 combines with J gene TRBJ2-1, with D perhaps TRBD2 (5 bases). Trimming took off 7 bases at V and 0 bases at J, with 13 bases between the two ends. CDR3 length: 15 residues. Germline CDR1 is SNHLY and CDR2 is FYNNEI. CDR3 coding DNA: TGTGCCAGCATTCGGGATTTGAGCTCCTACAATGAGCAGTTCTTC. Residues: CASIRDLSSYNEQFF.

The chain couples TRBV7-8 to TRBJ1-1; TRBD1 matches 8 bases. This CDR3 spans 14 amino acids. Germline loops: CDR1 SGHVS, CDR2 FQNEAQ. V shed 5 bases, J shed 3 bases, and the junction held 5 bases outside the gene matches. The CDR3 coding sequence is TGTGCCAGCAGCCTCCCACAGGGGGACACTGAAGCTTTCTTT. This gives the protein CASSLPQGDTEAFF. Drawing the rest from reference TRBV7-8 and TRBJ1-1, the complete variable domain is GAGVSQSPRYKVAKRGQDVALRCDPISGHVSLFWYQQALGQGPEFLTYFQNEAQLDKSGLPSDRFFAERPEGSVSTLKIQRTQQEDSAVYLCASSLPQGDTEAFFGQGTRLTVV.

V and J are TRBV19 and TRBJ1-4; unclear D gene. Germline CDR1 is LNHDA and CDR2 is SQIVND (reference sequence). V lost 5 bases to trimming and J lost 8 bases, with 6 bases between them. The CDR3 loop spans 11 amino acids. The DNA for the CDR3 is TGTGCCAGTAGTTTCCGGGAAAAACTGTTTTTT. Its translation is CASSFREKLFF.

The CDR3 DNA is TGTGCCAGCAGCGTAGGCTCACAGGGGGAATCACCCCTCCACTTT. This translates into CASSVGSQGESPLHF. V usage is TRBV9 and J usage is TRBJ1-6; 8 bases are a match to TRBD1. With V trimmed by 0 bases and J by 10 bases, 6 bases remained unmatched. The CDR3 runs to 15 residues. CDR1 and CDR2 from the germline V gene are SGDLS and YYNGEE.

The chain recombines TRBV28 with TRBJ2-7, with 10 bases aligning to TRBD2. Looked up from germline, CDR1 is MDHEN and CDR2 is SYDVKM. This CDR3 has 15 amino acids. V lost 6 bases, J lost 0 bases, and 5 bases stayed unmatched. The CDR3 protein is CASSSGLADSYEQYF. CDR3 DNA: TGTGCCAGCAGCTCTGGACTAGCGGACTCCTACGAGCAGTACTTC. Filled out from reference TRBV28 and TRBJ2-7, the complete variable domain reads DVKVTQSSRYLVKRTGEKVFLECVQDMDHENMFWYRQDPGLGLRLIYFSYDVKMKEKGDIPEGYSVSREKKERFSLILESASTNQTSMYLCASSSGLADSYEQYFGPGTRLTVT.

This rearrangement joins TRBV19 to TRBJ1-5; D unclear. Trimming removed 3 bases from V and 5 bases from J, with 8 bases in between. In germline, CDR1 is LNHDA, CDR2 SQIVND (reference sequence). The CDR3 sequence is 13 residues long. The CDR3 sequence is CASSMNLDQPQHF. The CDR3 bases are TGTGCCAGTAGTATGAATTTAGATCAGCCCCAGCATTTT.

The V gene is TRBV6-1, the J gene TRBJ2-3; 9 bases are a match to TRBD2. Germline V lookup: CDR1 MNHNS, CDR2 SASEGT. The V segment lost 1 base and the J segment 4 bases; nucleotides outside the gene matches: 6. This CDR3 comprises 16 residues. The CDR3 here is CASSEVAGGRADTQYF. The CDR3 DNA reads as TGTGCCAGCAGTGAAGTGGCGGGGGGGCGGGCAGATACGCAGTATTTT.

This clone was observed once. CDR3 nucleotides: TGTGCCGCCTCGGGACTAGCGGGAATAGATACGCAGTATTTT. Protein sequence: CAASGLAGIDTQYF. The rearrangement links TRBV10-3 to TRBJ2-3; the match to TRBD2 covers 13 bases. Germline assignment: CDR1 ENHRY and CDR2 SYGVKD. J lost 5 bases, V lost 11 bases, and 7 bases had no gene match. This CDR3 region has 14 residues.

This sequence joins TRBV29-1 and TRBJ2-5, with 8 bases that match TRBD2. The CDR3 is made up of 14 amino acids. Germline values: CDR1 SQVTM, CDR2 ANQGSEA. Germline trimming cut 6 bases from V and 2 bases from J; bases unmatched to any gene: 8. CDR3 in amino acids: CSVGGVRGQETQYF. In DNA, the CDR3 is TGCAGCGTCGGGGGGGTGCGGGGACAAGAGACCCAGTACTTC.

The CDR3 sequence: CASSERGGGVSNQPQHF. For the CDR3, the DNA is TGTGCCAGCAGTGAGCGGGGGGGAGGGGTGAGCAATCAGCCCCAGCATTTT. The chain combines TRBV6-1 with TRBJ1-5; tentative D call: TRBD1 (5 bases). There are 17 residues in the CDR3. Germline CDR1 and CDR2: MNHNS and SASEGT. The V gene lost 3 bases and the J gene lost 1 base, with 16 bases spanning the gap.

The CDR3 here is CASSPSAGGFYEQYF. The CDR3, as DNA: TGTGCCAGCAGCCCCTCGGCGGGGGGATTCTACGAGCAGTACTTC. The V gene is TRBV7-2, the J gene TRBJ2-7, with 8 bases fitting TRBD2. The trim removed 5 bases at V and 3 bases at J, leaving 9 bases unmatched. From germline, CDR1 is SGHTA and CDR2 FQGNSA. The CDR3 has 15 residues.

This rearrangement joins TRBV6-1 to TRBJ2-5; 7 nucleotides line up with TRBD1. The CDR3 is 14 residues long. Trimming at V came to 4 bases and at J to 11 bases, leaving 13 bases not matched to a gene. CDR1 is MNHNS and CDR2 is SASEGT in the germline V gene. CDR3 amino acids: CASSVVDRLGEQYF. The CDR3 DNA reads TGTGCCAGCAGTGTAGTGGACAGGTTAGGAGAGCAGTACTTC.

This clone occurred a few times. The genes are TRBV10-3 and TRBJ2-7, with D uncertain. Between the trimmed V and J ends, which lost 3 bases and 2 bases, there was a span of 8 bases. The CDR3 spans 13 residues. CDR1 is ENHRY, CDR2 SYGVKD, per germline. DNA for the CDR3: TGTGCCATCAGTGACCTTGTTACCTACGAGCAGTACTTC. Its protein product is CAISDLVTYEQYF.

This chain links TRBV4-3 with TRBJ1-2, with D unresolved. CDR3 length: 13 residues. V was trimmed by 0 bases and J by 8 bases, leaving 10 bases between them. Looked up from germline, CDR1 is LGHNA and CDR2 is YSLEER. DNA of the CDR3: TGCGCCAGCAGCCAAGACCGAAGGAGGGGCTACACCTTC. It is translated as CASSQDRRRGYTF.

The rearrangement links TRBV7-2 to TRBJ1-4, with 8 bases identical to TRBD1. The V segment lost 3 bases and the J segment 8 bases; nucleotides outside the gene matches: 5. Germline V CDR1 and CDR2: SGHTA, FQGNSA. The CDR3 length is 14 residues. CDR3 region: CASSLDRAVEKLFF. The DNA of the CDR3 is TGTGCCAGCAGCTTGGACAGGGCCGTAGAAAAACTGTTTTTT.

This clone was recorded only once. This chain joins TRBV19 and TRBJ1-5; 8 bases match TRBD1. The CDR3 extends over 14 amino acids. The V and J ends lost 4 bases and 9 bases, in that order; junction bases with no gene match: 8. Germline loops: CDR1 LNHDA, CDR2 SQIVND (reference sequence). CDR3 in amino acids: CASSTDRGKGPQHF. The CDR3 DNA reads as TGTGCCAGTAGTACTGACAGGGGCAAGGGGCCCCAGCATTTT.

The sample holds one count of this clone. V and J are TRBV7-9 and TRBJ1-3; TRBD1 might be the D (5 bases). From germline, CDR1 is SEHNR and CDR2 FQNEAQ (reference sequence). V lost 4 bases and J 0 bases, leaving 13 bases between the germline ends. The CDR3 has 16 amino acids. In nucleotides, the CDR3 is TGTGCCAGCAGCTCCAGGGATCCCTACTCTGGAAACACCATATATTTT. Translated: CASSSRDPYSGNTIYF.

The chain carries TRBV27 and TRBJ1-1, with a tentative D call TRBD1 (6 bases). CDR1 MNHEY and CDR2 SMNVEV come from the germline V gene (reference sequence). This CDR3 has 14 residues. V lost 5 bases to trimming and J lost 4 bases, with 14 bases between them. The DNA of the CDR3 is TGTGCCAGCAGTCTTCCTAACAGGGTCACTGAAGCTTTCTTT. This gives the protein CASSLPNRVTEAFF.

J is TRBJ2-3 and V is TRBV4-1; 10 bases are shared with TRBD2. J was trimmed by 5 bases and V by 0 bases; bases with no gene match: 8. Looked up from germline, CDR1 is MGHRA and CDR2 is YSYEKL. This CDR3 contains 17 residues. The CDR3 nucleotides are TGCGCCAGCAGCCAAGATAAGGGGCTAGCGGGAGTAGATACGCAGTATTTT. Its translation is CASSQDKGLAGVDTQYF.

The chain recombines TRBV7-7 with TRBJ2-7; D is possibly TRBD1 (5 bases). Germline loops: CDR1 SSHAT, CDR2 FNYEAQ (reference sequence). V dropped 1 base and J dropped 4 bases, with 8 bases sitting between them. The CDR3 sequence is 13 residues long. CDR3: CASSLGAGYEQYF. CDR3 DNA sequence: TGTGCCAGCAGCTTAGGGGCAGGGTACGAGCAGTACTTC. The whole variable domain, remainder taken from reference TRBV7-7 and TRBJ2-7, is GAGVSQSPRYKVTKRGQDVTLRCDPISSHATLYWYQQALGQGPEFLTYFNYEAQPDKSGLPSDRFSAERPEGSISTLTIQRTEQRDSAMYRCASSLGAGYEQYFGPGTRLTVT.

J is TRBJ2-1 and V is TRBV5-1; the match to TRBD1 covers 8 bases. CDR1 and CDR2 from the germline V gene are SGHRS and YFSETQ. V shed 7 bases and J 8 bases; nucleotides not matched to a gene: 14. The CDR3 length is 15 residues. The CDR3 nucleotides read TGCGCCAGCGGATTAGGGACAGGCCCCCATGATGAGCAGTTCTTC. Translating it yields CASGLGTGPHDEQFF.

This rearrangement joins TRBV5-1 to TRBJ2-3, with 7 bases matching TRBD1. The CDR3 totals 14 residues. Germline V gene data show CDR1 as SGHRS and CDR2 as YFSETQ. The V gene end was trimmed by 0 bases and the J gene end by 9 bases; junction bases not matched to a gene: 7. CDR3 nucleotides: TGCGCCAGCAGCTTGGATCCGGGACAGCAAACGCAGTATTTT. It translates to CASSLDPGQQTQYF. The complete variable domain, with remaining parts taken from reference TRBV5-1 and TRBJ2-3, reads KAGVTQTPRYLIKTRGQQVTLSCSPISGHRSVSWYQQTPGQGLQFLFEYFSETQRNKGNFPGRFSGRQFSNSRSEMNVSTLELGDSALYLCASSLDPGQQTQYFGPGTRLTVL.